The 19 T cell receptor beta chains listed next were all sequenced from one sample in a study of blood T cell repertoires in COVID-19. The method was immunoSEQ multiplex PCR; TCRdb's version includes in-frame clones alone and lacks a portion of them. The sample lists about 81,000 clones, approximately 89% occurring once. Sequencing was done on a sample of peripheral blood. The receptors stem from a man between 70 and 80 years old with active or convalescent COVID-19.

This chain uses TRBV11-2 with TRBJ2-5, with 11 bases identical to TRBD1. V shed 4 bases, J shed 5 bases, and the junction held 6 bases outside the gene matches. Germline V gene data show CDR1 as SGHAT and CDR2 as FQNNGV. The CDR3 sequence is 15 residues long. The CDR3 loop is CASSSGTGGRETQYF. The CDR3 DNA is TGTGCCAGCAGCTCCGGGACAGGGGGAAGGGAGACCCAGTACTTC.

This clone was found a few times. The chain couples TRBV7-2 to TRBJ2-3; D is ambiguous. Trimming removed 5 bases from V and 0 bases from J, with 24 bases in between. The CDR3 contains 19 residues. Germline V gene data show CDR1 as SGHTA and CDR2 as FQGNSA. The CDR3, as DNA: TGTGCCAGCAGCCCTACGAGGTGGCCCACCCCGCGTAGCACAGATACGCAGTATTTT. Protein: CASSPTRWPTPRSTDTQYF.

Written as DNA, the CDR3 is TGTGCCAGCTCACCACCTGTGGACAACTACGAGCAGTACTTC. As protein: CASSPPVDNYEQYF. The J gene is TRBJ2-7, the V gene TRBV18, with D perhaps matching TRBD1 (5 bases). Germline assignment: CDR1 KGHSH and CDR2 LQKENI. Trimming shortened V by 0 bases and J by 3 bases, and 9 bases separated the two germline ends. The CDR3 runs to 14 residues.

In its sample, this clone was seen once. The CDR3 DNA follows: TGTGCCAGCAGCGCCGGTAAAAAACAGGTCGTAGGCTACACCTTC. Protein: CASSAGKKQVVGYTF. The chain couples TRBV9 to TRBJ1-2; D might be TRBD1 (5 bases). The germline gives CDR1 SGDLS, CDR2 YYNGEE. CDR3 length: 15 amino acids. V lost 3 bases and J lost 8, with 20 bases in between.

The CDR3 loop is CASSLAQPKQDNEQFF. The CDR3, as DNA: TGTGCCAGCAGCTTAGCCCAACCGAAACAGGACAATGAGCAGTTCTTC. The chain recombines TRBV7-9 with TRBJ2-1; TRBD1 might be the D (5 bases). The V gene lost 0 bases and the J gene lost 5 bases, with 14 bases spanning the gap. CDR1 is SEHNR and CDR2 is FQNEAQ in the germline V gene (reference sequence). The CDR3 has 16 residues.

This clone occurred once. V gene TRBV30 combines with J gene TRBJ2-7; TRBD1 aligns across 7 bases. Germline CDR1 reads GTSNPN; CDR2 reads SVGIG (reference sequence). With 4 bases clipped from V and 4 bases from J, the junction kept 7 bases outside the gene matches. The CDR3 consists of 13 residues. The CDR3 region has the DNA TGTGCCTGGAACCGGGACAGCCTGTACGAGCAGTACTTC. This encodes CAWNRDSLYEQYF.

The chain couples TRBV7-2 to TRBJ2-1; 14 bases map to TRBD2. Looked up from germline, CDR1 is SGHTA and CDR2 is FQGNSA. After removal of 3 bases from V and 0 bases from J, the junction contained 7 bases not matched to a gene. The length of the CDR3 is 19 residues. CDR3 in amino acids: CASSFGLAGGPSSYNEQFF. The CDR3 DNA reads TGTGCCAGCAGCTTCGGACTAGCGGGGGGCCCGAGCTCCTACAATGAGCAGTTCTTC.

The chain uses TRBV6-1 and TRBJ1-2; weak D call: TRBD1 (6 bases). The CDR3 contains 16 residues. In germline, CDR1 is MNHNS, CDR2 SASEGT. Between the trimmed V and J ends, which lost 4 bases and 7 bases, there was a span of 22 bases. In nucleotides, the CDR3 is TGTGCCAGCAGTGCCAAGGCGGGGGGCGCGGAAGGTGGCTACACCTTC. Its translation: CASSAKAGGAEGGYTF.

V usage is TRBV18 and J usage is TRBJ2-6; 7 bases line up with TRBD1. Germline loops: CDR1 KGHSH, CDR2 LQKENI. V trimming: 6 bases; J trimming: 0 bases; junction bases outside the gene matches: 8. This CDR3 contains 17 residues. The CDR3 bases are TGTGCCAGCTCCCCCCGGGACAGAGTCTCTGGGGCCAACGTCCTGACTTTC. Translated, it gives CASSPRDRVSGANVLTF.

This rearrangement joins TRBV4-3 to TRBJ2-1; D perhaps matches TRBD1 (5 bases). Trimming took off 0 bases at V and 2 bases at J, with 11 bases between the two ends. CDR1 is LGHNA and CDR2 is YSLEER in the germline V gene. The CDR3 sequence is 16 residues long. CDR3 nucleotides: TGCGCCAGCAGCCAAGATCGCCAGGGAACCTACAATGAGCAGTTCTTC. This translates into CASSQDRQGTYNEQFF.

The rearrangement links TRBV6-1 to TRBJ1-2; D is perhaps TRBD1 (5 bases). Germline assignment: CDR1 MNHNS and CDR2 SASEGT. Trimming cost V 2 bases and J 5 bases, with 12 bases left between them. There are 14 residues in the CDR3. CDR3 region: CASSEIGGVYGYTF. For the CDR3, the DNA is TGTGCCAGCAGTGAAATCGGGGGGGTTTATGGCTACACCTTC.

The chain uses TRBV2 and TRBJ1-1; 7 bases line up with TRBD1. Unmatched junction bases numbered 6, after V lost 5 bases and J lost 0 bases. CDR3 length: 15 amino acids. The V gene's germline CDR1 is SNHLY and CDR2 FYNNEI. The CDR3 nucleotides read TGTGCCAGCAGTCTACAGGGGCCCATGAACACTGAAGCTTTCTTT. Encoded protein: CASSLQGPMNTEAFF.

V is TRBV18 and J is TRBJ1-5; possible D gene TRBD1, 6 bases. From germline, CDR1 is KGHSH and CDR2 LQKENI. Trimming took 2 bases from V and 1 from J, leaving 9 bases between them. The CDR3 consists of 15 residues. The CDR3 loop reads CASSPLGTSNQPQHF. In DNA form, the CDR3 reads TGTGCCAGCTCACCATTAGGGACAAGCAATCAGCCCCAGCATTTT.

The CDR3 DNA reads as TGTGCCAGTAGTATATCGGGGGGGTTTGGGAACACTGAAGCTTTCTTT. Protein product: CASSISGGFGNTEAFF. This chain joins TRBV19 and TRBJ1-1; D is perhaps TRBD1 (5 bases). The germline CDR1 and CDR2 sequences are LNHDA and SQIVND (reference sequence). V lost 2 bases and J 1 base, leaving 14 bases between the germline ends. The CDR3 has 16 amino acids.

The chain has TRBV30 and TRBJ2-3; TRBD1 might be the D (6 bases). Trimming took 3 bases from V and 5 from J, leaving 15 bases between them. The CDR3 is 14 residues long. Germline values: CDR1 GTSNPN, CDR2 SVGIG (reference sequence). The CDR3 loop is CAWRQGSWVDTQYF. DNA of the CDR3: TGTGCCTGGAGACAGGGAAGTTGGGTAGATACGCAGTATTTT. The full variable domain, with the rest looked up from reference TRBV30 and TRBJ2-3, is SQTIHQWPATLVQPVGSPLSLECTVEGTSNPNLYWYRQAAGRGLQLLFYSVGIGQISSEVPQNLSASRPQDRQFILSSKKLLLSDSGFYLCAWRQGSWVDTQYFGPGTRLTVL.

The J gene is TRBJ2-3, the V gene TRBV15; D uncertain. Germline V lookup: CDR1 LNHNV, CDR2 YYDKDF (reference sequence). This CDR3 is built from 14 residues. Trimming cost V 3 bases and J 6 bases, with 13 bases left between them. CDR3 loop: CATSSRPGLDTQYF. DNA for the CDR3: TGTGCCACCAGCAGTCGCCCCGGGTTGGATACGCAGTATTTT.

The chain is built from TRBV7-2 and TRBJ1-2; maybe TRBD1 (5 bases). CDR1 and CDR2 (germline): SGHTA, FQGNSA. Trimming left V 6 bases short and J 6 bases short, with 14 bases between. This CDR3 comprises 13 residues. CDR3 sequence reads: CASRPRQTDGYTF. The CDR3 nucleotides read TGTGCCAGCAGACCTCGACAGACTGATGGCTACACCTTC.

The J gene is TRBJ2-7, the V gene TRBV7-8; possible D gene TRBD1, 6 bases. The CDR3 consists of 14 residues. Per germline, CDR1 SGHVS and CDR2 FQNEAQ. Trimming took off 1 base at V and 3 bases at J, with 10 bases between the two ends. The CDR3 spells CASSLEAQGYEQYF. The CDR3 region has the DNA TGTGCCAGCAGCTTAGAAGCACAGGGCTACGAGCAGTACTTC.

This sequence joins TRBV7-9 and TRBJ1-6; 8 bases align to TRBD1. Germline CDR1 is SEHNR and CDR2 is FQNEAQ (reference sequence). The length of the CDR3 is 14 residues. Unmatched junction bases numbered 5, after V lost 4 bases and J lost 9 bases. As DNA, the CDR3 is TGTGCCAGCAGCTCCGGACAGGGATTTTCACCCCTCCACTTT. It encodes CASSSGQGFSPLHF.